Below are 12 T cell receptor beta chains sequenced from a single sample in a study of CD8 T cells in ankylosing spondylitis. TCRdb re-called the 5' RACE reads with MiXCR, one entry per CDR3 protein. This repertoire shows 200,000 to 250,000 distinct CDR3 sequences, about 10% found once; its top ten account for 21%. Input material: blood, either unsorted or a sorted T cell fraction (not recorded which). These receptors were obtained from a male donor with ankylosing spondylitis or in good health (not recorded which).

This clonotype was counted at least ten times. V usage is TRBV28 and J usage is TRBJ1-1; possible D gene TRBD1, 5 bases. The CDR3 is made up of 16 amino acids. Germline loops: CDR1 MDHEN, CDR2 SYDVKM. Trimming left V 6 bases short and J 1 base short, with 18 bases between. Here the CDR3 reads CASRVPFGATNTEAFF. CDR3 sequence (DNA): TGTGCCAGCAGGGTGCCGTTCGGGGCAACGAACACTGAAGCTTTCTTT.

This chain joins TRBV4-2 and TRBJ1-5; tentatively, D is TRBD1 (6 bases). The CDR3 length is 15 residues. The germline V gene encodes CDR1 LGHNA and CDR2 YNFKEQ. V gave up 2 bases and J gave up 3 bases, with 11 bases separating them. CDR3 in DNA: TGTGCCAGCAGCCAACAGACAGGACTCAATCAGCCCCAGCATTTT. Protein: CASSQQTGLNQPQHF.

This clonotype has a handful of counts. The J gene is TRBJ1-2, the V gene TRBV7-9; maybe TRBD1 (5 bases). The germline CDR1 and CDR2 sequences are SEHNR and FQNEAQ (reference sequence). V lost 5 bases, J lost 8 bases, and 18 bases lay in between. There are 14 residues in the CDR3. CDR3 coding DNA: TGTGCCAGCAGCGCGCGTCGGGGGGGAGGAGGCTACACCTTC. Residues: CASSARRGGGGYTF.

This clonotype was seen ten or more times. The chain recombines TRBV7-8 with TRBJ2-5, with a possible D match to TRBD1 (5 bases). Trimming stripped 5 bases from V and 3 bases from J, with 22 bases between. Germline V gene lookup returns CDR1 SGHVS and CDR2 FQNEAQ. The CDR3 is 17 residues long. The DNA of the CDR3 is TGTGCCAGCAGCGCGCGCCTGACAGAACCGCAAGAAGAGACCCAGTACTTC. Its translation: CASSARLTEPQEETQYF.

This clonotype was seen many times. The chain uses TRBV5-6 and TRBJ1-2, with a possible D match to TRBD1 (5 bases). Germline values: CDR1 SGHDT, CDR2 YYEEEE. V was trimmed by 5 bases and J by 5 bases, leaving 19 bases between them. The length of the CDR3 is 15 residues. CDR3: CASSYITQGGYGYTF. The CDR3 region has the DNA TGTGCCAGCAGTTACATTACCCAGGGCGGATATGGCTACACCTTC.

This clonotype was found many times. CDR3 sequence: CASSLDRSGVTYGYTF. The CDR3 bases are TGTGCCAGCAGCTTAGATCGGTCAGGGGTTACCTATGGCTACACCTTC. V is TRBV7-2 and J is TRBJ1-2, with TRBD1 as a possible D gene (6 bases). Germline CDR1 reads SGHTA; CDR2 reads FQGNSA. The CDR3 has 16 residues. V dropped 1 base and J dropped 4 bases, with 16 bases sitting between them.

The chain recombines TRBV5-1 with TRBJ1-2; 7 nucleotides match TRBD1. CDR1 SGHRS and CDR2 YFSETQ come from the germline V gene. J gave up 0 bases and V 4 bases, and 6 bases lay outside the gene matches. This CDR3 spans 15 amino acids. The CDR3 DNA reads TGCGCCAGCAGCACGGGGACAGCCGCTAACTATGGCTACACCTTC. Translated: CASSTGTAANYGYTF.

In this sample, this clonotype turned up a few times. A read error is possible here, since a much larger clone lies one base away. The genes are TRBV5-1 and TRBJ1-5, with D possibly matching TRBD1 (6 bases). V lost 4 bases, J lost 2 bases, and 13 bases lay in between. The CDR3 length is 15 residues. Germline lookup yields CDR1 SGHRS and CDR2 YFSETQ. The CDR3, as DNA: TGCGCCAGCAGCCAAGGGGCAGGGGGCAATCAGCCCCAGCATTTT. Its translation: CASSQGAGGNQPQHF.

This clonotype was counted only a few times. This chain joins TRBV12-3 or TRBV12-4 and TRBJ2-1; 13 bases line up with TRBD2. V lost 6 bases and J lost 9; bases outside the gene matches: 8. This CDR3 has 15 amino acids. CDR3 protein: CASSPTSGGRGEQFF. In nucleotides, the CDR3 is TGTGCCAGCAGCCCGACTAGCGGGGGGCGGGGTGAGCAGTTCTTC.

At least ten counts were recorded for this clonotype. The CDR3 sequence is CSVVGVLSRAAEETQYF. DNA for the CDR3: TGCAGCGTTGTTGGCGTCCTCAGCCGGGCGGCCGAAGAGACCCAGTACTTC. The chain has TRBV29-1 and TRBJ2-5, with D uncertain. With 4 bases removed from V and 3 bases from J, the gap between germline ends came to 24 bases. In germline, CDR1 is SQVTM, CDR2 ANQGSEA. The CDR3 spans 17 residues.

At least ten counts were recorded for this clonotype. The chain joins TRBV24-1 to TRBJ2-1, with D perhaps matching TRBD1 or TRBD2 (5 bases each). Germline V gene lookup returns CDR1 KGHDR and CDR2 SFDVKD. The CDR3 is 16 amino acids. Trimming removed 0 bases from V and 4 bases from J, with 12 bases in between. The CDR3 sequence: CATSDLQGTDYNEQFF. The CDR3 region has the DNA TGTGCCACCAGTGATTTGCAAGGGACGGATTACAATGAGCAGTTCTTC.

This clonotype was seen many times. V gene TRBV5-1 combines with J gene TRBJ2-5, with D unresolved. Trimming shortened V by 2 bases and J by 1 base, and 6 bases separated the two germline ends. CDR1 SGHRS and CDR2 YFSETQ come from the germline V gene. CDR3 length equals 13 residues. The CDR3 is CASSFVGQETQYF. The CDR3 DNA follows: TGCGCCAGCAGCTTTGTGGGCCAAGAGACCCAGTACTTC.